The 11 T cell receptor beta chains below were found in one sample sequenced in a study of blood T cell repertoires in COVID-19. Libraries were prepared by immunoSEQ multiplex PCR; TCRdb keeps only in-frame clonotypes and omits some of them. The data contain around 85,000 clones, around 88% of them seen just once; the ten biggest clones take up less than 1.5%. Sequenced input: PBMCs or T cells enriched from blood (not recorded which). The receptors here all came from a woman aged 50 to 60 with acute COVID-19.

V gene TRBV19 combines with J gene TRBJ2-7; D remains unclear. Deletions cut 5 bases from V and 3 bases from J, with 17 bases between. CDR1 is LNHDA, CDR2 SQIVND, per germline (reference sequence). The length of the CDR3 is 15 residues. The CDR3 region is CASSDTSTAYYEQYF. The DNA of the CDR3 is TGTGCCAGTAGTGACACTTCTACAGCTTACTACGAGCAGTACTTC.

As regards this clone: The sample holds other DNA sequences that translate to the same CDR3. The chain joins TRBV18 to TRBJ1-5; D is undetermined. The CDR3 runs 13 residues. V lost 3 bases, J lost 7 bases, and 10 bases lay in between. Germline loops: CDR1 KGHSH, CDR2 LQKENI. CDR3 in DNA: TGTGCCAGCTCACCCGGGGAGGACCAGCCCCAGCATTTT. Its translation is CASSPGEDQPQHF.

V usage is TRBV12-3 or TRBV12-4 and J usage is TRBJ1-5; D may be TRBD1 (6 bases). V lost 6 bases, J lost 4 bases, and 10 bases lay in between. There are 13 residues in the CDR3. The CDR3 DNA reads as TGTGCCAGCAGAAAGGACAGTAATCAGCCCCAGCATTTT. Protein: CASRKDSNQPQHF.

The CDR3 protein is CASSPGQGYNEQYF. The CDR3 DNA follows: TGTGCCAGTTCCCCGGGACAGGGGTACAACGAGCAGTACTTC. The rearrangement links TRBV6-5 to TRBJ2-7, with TRBD1 identical over 10 bases. V lost 9 bases, J lost 5 bases, and 10 bases stayed unmatched. The CDR3 contains 14 residues. In germline, CDR1 is MNHEY, CDR2 SVGAGI.

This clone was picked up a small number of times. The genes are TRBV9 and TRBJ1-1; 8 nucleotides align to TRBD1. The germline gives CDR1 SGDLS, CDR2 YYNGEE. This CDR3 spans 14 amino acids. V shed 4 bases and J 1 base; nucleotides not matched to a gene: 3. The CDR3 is CASSLGTGNTEAFF. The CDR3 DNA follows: TGTGCCAGCAGCCTAGGGACAGGGAACACTGAAGCTTTCTTT. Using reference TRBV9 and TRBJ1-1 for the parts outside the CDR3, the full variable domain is DSGVTQTPKHLITATGQRVTLRCSPRSGDLSVYWYQQSLDQGLQFLIQYYNGEERAKGNILERFSAQQFPDLHSELNLSSLELGDSALYFCASSLGTGNTEAFFGQGTRLTVV.

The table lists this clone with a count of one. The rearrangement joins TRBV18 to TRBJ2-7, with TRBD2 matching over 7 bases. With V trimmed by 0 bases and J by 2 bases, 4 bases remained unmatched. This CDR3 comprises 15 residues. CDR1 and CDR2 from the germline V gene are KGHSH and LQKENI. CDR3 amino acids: CASSPPGAGAYEQYF. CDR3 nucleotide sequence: TGTGCCAGCTCACCACCTGGTGCGGGAGCCTACGAGCAGTACTTC.

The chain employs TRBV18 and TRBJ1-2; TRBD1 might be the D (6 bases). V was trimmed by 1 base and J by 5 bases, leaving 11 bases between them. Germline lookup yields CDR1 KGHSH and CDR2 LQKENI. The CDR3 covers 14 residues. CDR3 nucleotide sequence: TGTGCCAGCTCACCACGACAGGTACAATATGGCTACACCTTC. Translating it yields CASSPRQVQYGYTF.

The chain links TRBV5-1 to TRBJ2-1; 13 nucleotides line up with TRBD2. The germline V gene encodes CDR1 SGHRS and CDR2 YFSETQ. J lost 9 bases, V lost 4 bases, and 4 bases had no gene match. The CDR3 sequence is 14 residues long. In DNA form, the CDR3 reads TGCGCCAGCAGCCCGGGACTAGCGGGATCTGAGCAGTTCTTC. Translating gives CASSPGLAGSEQFF.

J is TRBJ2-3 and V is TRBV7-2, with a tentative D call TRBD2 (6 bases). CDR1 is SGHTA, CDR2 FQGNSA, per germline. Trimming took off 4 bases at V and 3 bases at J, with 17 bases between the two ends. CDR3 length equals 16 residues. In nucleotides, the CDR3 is TGTGCCAGCAGCTCCCGCCGCAGCGGGCCTACAGATACGCAGTATTTT. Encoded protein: CASSSRRSGPTDTQYF.

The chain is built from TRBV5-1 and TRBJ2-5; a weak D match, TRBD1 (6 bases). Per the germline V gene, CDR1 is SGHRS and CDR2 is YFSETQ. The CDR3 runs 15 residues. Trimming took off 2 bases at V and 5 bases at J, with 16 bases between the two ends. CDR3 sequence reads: CASSFTGSLWETQYF. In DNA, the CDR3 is TGCGCCAGCAGCTTCACAGGGTCTCTGTGGGAGACCCAGTACTTC.

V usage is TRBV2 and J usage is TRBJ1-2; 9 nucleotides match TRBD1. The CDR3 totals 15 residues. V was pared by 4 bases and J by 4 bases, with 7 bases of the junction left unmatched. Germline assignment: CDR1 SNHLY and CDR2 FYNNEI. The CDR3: CASSGDRGFGYGYTF. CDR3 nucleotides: TGTGCCAGCAGTGGCGACAGGGGGTTCGGCTATGGCTACACCTTC.